The next 27 T cell receptor beta chains were all read from a single sample in a study of regulatory T cells in long-lasting Graves disease. Time point here: persistent/refractory GD, antithyroid drugs over 5 years with positive TRAb. Following extraction of RNA from PBMCs, that RNA was used to make the TCR library. For TCR beta, libraries came from iRepertoire HTBI primers and Arm-PCR of CDR3 regions. Via MiXCR, TCRdb re-called the multiplex PCR reads, giving one row per CDR3 protein. Among 650,000 to 850,000 distinct CDR3 sequences listed, about 32% were seen once. This sample comprised peripheral blood mononuclear cells (PBMCs), obtained when the disease was refractory, from a patient treated with antithyroid drugs. The receptors come from a female donor with Graves disease.

As regards this clonotype: A much more abundant neighbour one base away suggests this may be a read error. The rearrangement uses TRBV2 and TRBJ1-1; D ambiguous. Germline CDR1 reads SNHLY; CDR2 reads FYNNEI. The CDR3 is 16 residues long. The CDR3 is CASIDHTGLPNTGAFF. CDR3 bases: TGTGCCAGCATTGACCACACGGGTCTACCTAACACTGGAGCTTTCTTT.

This chain links TRBV6-9 with TRBJ2-3; 7 nucleotides line up with TRBD2. After removal of 3 bases from V and 3 bases from J, the junction contained 6 bases not matched to a gene. The CDR3 is 15 amino acids. Germline V gene lookup returns CDR1 MNHGY and CDR2 SVAAGI. The CDR3 sequence: CASSYAGRETDTQYF. CDR3 coding DNA: TGTGCCAGCAGTTACGCGGGGAGGGAAACAGATACGCAGTATTTT.

The rearrangement uses TRBV27 and TRBJ1-1; D unresolved. The V and J ends lost 5 bases and 4 bases respectively, with 17 bases between them. This CDR3 comprises 15 residues. The V gene's germline CDR1 is MNHEY and CDR2 SMNVEV (reference sequence). The DNA for the CDR3 is TGTGCCAGCAGTCTCCAGTGGCACCGCACCACTGAAGCTTTCTTT. It codes for CASSLQWHRTTEAFF.

The genes are TRBV6-1 and TRBJ1-2; 12 bases are a match to TRBD1. Germline V CDR1 and CDR2: MNHNS, SASEGT. This CDR3 spans 15 amino acids. After removal of 6 bases from V and 2 bases from J, the junction contained 4 bases not matched to a gene. The CDR3 DNA follows: TGTGCCAGCAGCAAAGGGACAGGGGGCAACTATGGCTACACCTTC. Amino acids: CASSKGTGGNYGYTF.

This clonotype was detected a few times. The genes are TRBV12-3 or TRBV12-4 and TRBJ1-1; 7 bases line up with TRBD1. V gave up 8 bases and J gave up 1 base; unmatched junction bases: 4. The length of the CDR3 is 13 residues. CDR3 sequence: CASARTGNTEAFF. CDR3 nucleotide sequence: TGTGCCAGCGCCAGGACAGGGAACACTGAAGCTTTCTTT.

The V gene is TRBV29-1, the J gene TRBJ1-1; TRBD1 matches at 9 bases. Germline V gene data show CDR1 as SQVTM and CDR2 as ANQGSEA. The trim removed 7 bases at V and 6 bases at J, leaving 9 bases unmatched. The CDR3 spans 13 residues. The chain's CDR3 is CSARRDRASEAFF. CDR3 DNA: TGCAGCGCCCGACGGGACAGGGCCTCTGAAGCTTTCTTT.

The chain uses TRBV12-3 or TRBV12-4 and TRBJ1-4; weak D call: TRBD1 (6 bases). Trimming removed 6 bases from V and 11 bases from J, with 13 bases in between. This CDR3 is 12 amino acids long. The CDR3 nucleotides are TGTGCCAGCAGCATAACAGGGAGGAAACTGTTTTTT. Residues: CASSITGRKLFF.

This clonotype was detected a few times. The chain carries TRBV3-1 and TRBJ1-2, with D possibly being TRBD1 (6 bases). CDR3 length: 12 residues. With 3 bases removed from V and 8 bases from J, the gap between germline ends came to 10 bases. From germline, CDR1 is LGHDT and CDR2 YNNKEL (reference sequence). The CDR3 DNA reads as TGTGCCAGCAGCCAGCAGGGGAAAGGCTACACCTTC. Translation gives CASSQQGKGYTF.

This clonotype was seen many times. The V gene is TRBV2, the J gene TRBJ1-4, with a tentative D call TRBD1 (6 bases). CDR3 length: 14 amino acids. Trimming shortened V by 4 bases and J by 12 bases, and 18 bases separated the two germline ends. CDR1 and CDR2 (germline): SNHLY, FYNNEI. CDR3 sequence reads: CASSVSPTRGELFF. CDR3 DNA: TGTGCCAGCAGTGTTTCCCCAACAAGGGGGGAACTGTTTTTT.

This clonotype was picked up a small number of times. The V and J genes are TRBV30 and TRBJ1-1; D is unresolved. CDR1 and CDR2 from the germline V gene are GTSNPN and SVGIG (reference sequence). Trimming removed 7 bases from V and 5 bases from J, with 17 bases in between. The CDR3 is 13 amino acids. CDR3 DNA sequence: TGTGCCTCTACCGCCAGACAAGTTACTGAAGCTTTCTTT. Residues: CASTARQVTEAFF.

This clonotype was observed a handful of times. The chain uses TRBV29-1 and TRBJ1-1; a weak D match, TRBD1 (6 bases). This CDR3 has 12 amino acids. V was clipped by 7 bases and J by 5 bases, with 14 bases between them. Germline lookup yields CDR1 SQVTM and CDR2 ANQGSEA. The CDR3 nucleotides read TGCAGCGCTCGAAGGGGGGATACTGAAGCTTTCTTT. Translating gives CSARRGDTEAFF.

This clonotype was recorded at least ten times. The chain couples TRBV12-3 or TRBV12-4 to TRBJ2-5, with 7 bases lining up with TRBD2. The CDR3 is made up of 12 amino acids. The J segment lost 7 bases and the V segment lost 7 bases, leaving 6 bases of the junction unmatched. In nucleotides, the CDR3 is TGTGCCAGCAAAGGGACTACCGTGACCCAGTACTTC. Protein: CASKGTTVTQYF.

The chain links TRBV7-7 to TRBJ2-5; possibly TRBD1 for D (6 bases). Germline loops: CDR1 SSHAT, CDR2 FNYEAQ (reference sequence). The V end was cut by 5 bases, the J end by 4 bases, with 11 bases between. CDR3 size: 13 residues. The CDR3: CASSRQVRETQYF. The DNA of the CDR3 is TGTGCCAGCAGCCGACAGGTCCGAGAGACCCAGTACTTC.

The chain carries TRBV19 and TRBJ1-1; possibly TRBD1 for D (5 bases). V was clipped by 10 bases and J by 4 bases, with 22 bases between them. Germline values: CDR1 LNHDA, CDR2 SQIVND (reference sequence). The CDR3 length is 15 residues. The CDR3 coding sequence is TGTGCCACGATTACGCCTGGAGGGGTGGCCACTGAAGCTTTCTTT. It encodes CATITPGGVATEAFF.

This clonotype was seen more than once but under ten times. J is TRBJ1-5 and V is TRBV6-1; the D is unclear. With 8 bases removed from V and 6 bases from J, the gap between germline ends came to 17 bases. The CDR3 consists of 14 residues. Germline loops: CDR1 MNHNS, CDR2 SASEGT. In nucleotides, the CDR3 is TGTGCCAGCGCTACCCTACGGGGTGGTCAGCCCCAGCATTTT. Its protein is CASATLRGGQPQHF.

A few counts support this clonotype. This chain links TRBV20-1 with TRBJ1-5; D perhaps matches TRBD1 (6 bases). Germline V gene lookup returns CDR1 DFQATT and CDR2 SNEGSKA (reference sequence). This CDR3 has 16 amino acids. V was cut by 5 bases and J by 3 bases, with 20 bases left in between. The DNA of the CDR3 is TGCAGTGCTGGCGATTTTGACAGGTCATCCAATCAGCCCCAGCATTTT. This codes for CSAGDFDRSSNQPQHF.

This chain links TRBV18 with TRBJ2-7, with D maybe TRBD1 (5 bases). This CDR3 region has 13 residues. V was shortened by 6 bases and J by 2 bases, with 11 bases between the two germline ends. Germline-derived CDR1 and CDR2 are KGHSH and LQKENI. The CDR3 loop reads CASSPTDTYEQYF. DNA for the CDR3: TGTGCCAGCTCCCCGACGGACACCTACGAGCAGTACTTC.

V gene TRBV28 combines with J gene TRBJ2-2, with TRBD1 as a possible D gene (6 bases). The germline V and J ends were trimmed by 6 bases and 6 bases, with 17 bases remaining between them. Germline-derived CDR1 and CDR2 are MDHEN and SYDVKM. This CDR3 spans 15 amino acids. The CDR3 sequence: CASSRGQKEPGELFF. The CDR3 nucleotides are TGTGCCAGCAGCCGGGGACAAAAAGAACCCGGGGAGCTGTTTTTT. Drawing the rest from reference TRBV28 and TRBJ2-2, the complete variable domain is DVKVTQSSRYLVKRTGEKVFLECVQDMDHENMFWYRQDPGLGLRLIYFSYDVKMKEKGDIPEGYSVSREKKERFSLILESASTNQTSMYLCASSRGQKEPGELFFGEGSRLTVL.

This clonotype showed up just a few times. The chain links TRBV20-1 to TRBJ2-7; 7 nucleotides match TRBD1. CDR1 is DFQATT and CDR2 is SNEGSKA in the germline V gene (reference sequence). The CDR3 contains 14 residues. Trimming cost V 0 bases and J 3 bases; bases outside gene matches: 5. DNA for the CDR3: TGCAGTGCTAGAGATCCGGGACAGCGCTACGAGCAGTACTTC. Its translation is CSARDPGQRYEQYF.

V usage is TRBV4-1 and J usage is TRBJ2-7, with a tentative D call TRBD1 (5 bases). CDR1 is MGHRA, CDR2 YSYEKL, per germline. The CDR3 is 15 amino acids. Trimming left V 5 bases short and J 2 bases short, with 16 bases between. CDR3 in DNA: TGCGCCAGCAGCGACGACAGCTCATCCCCCTACGAGCAGTACTTC. It encodes CASSDDSSSPYEQYF.

V and J are TRBV28 and TRBJ1-1; D uncertain. Germline V lookup: CDR1 MDHEN, CDR2 SYDVKM. CDR3 length: 15 residues. V lost 4 bases, J lost 1 base, and 13 bases lay in between. For the CDR3, the DNA is TGTGCCAGCAGTTCAACATATCGGAAGAACACTGAAGCTTTCTTT. It is translated as CASSSTYRKNTEAFF.

This clonotype was detected once. The genes are TRBV12-3 or TRBV12-4 and TRBJ2-1, with no clear D. The CDR3 runs 12 residues. Trimming cost V 3 bases and J 4 bases, with 4 bases left between them. The CDR3 protein is CASSFGYNEQFF. The CDR3, as DNA: TGTGCCAGCAGTTTTGGGTACAATGAGCAGTTCTTC.

The J gene is TRBJ2-7, the V gene TRBV6-1; D call uncertain. The CDR3 sequence is 14 residues long. V was pared by 4 bases and J by 2 bases, with 12 bases between. Germline values: CDR1 MNHNS, CDR2 SASEGT. The CDR3 DNA sequence: TGTGCCAGCAGTGCAAAGACCGAAGCCTACGAGCAGTACTTC. It encodes CASSAKTEAYEQYF.

This clonotype has just a few counts. This chain connects TRBV19 to TRBJ1-1; D perhaps matches TRBD1 (6 bases). Trimming took 3 bases from V and 1 from J, leaving 15 bases between them. CDR1 LNHDA and CDR2 SQIVND come from the germline V gene (reference sequence). The CDR3 spans 16 residues. CDR3 in amino acids: CASSIRDNRQNTEAFF. The CDR3 DNA follows: TGTGCCAGTAGTATCAGGGACAATAGGCAGAACACTGAAGCTTTCTTT.

V and J are TRBV7-9 and TRBJ1-2; D gene uncertain. The germline V gene encodes CDR1 SEHNR and CDR2 FQNEAQ (reference sequence). CDR3 length equals 15 residues. Trimming cost V 4 bases and J 2 bases, with 14 bases left between them. The CDR3 DNA follows: TGTGCCAGCAGCTCATATGACCCCGACAACTATGGCTACACCTTC. This sequence encodes CASSSYDPDNYGYTF. The whole variable domain, remainder taken from reference TRBV7-9 and TRBJ1-2, is DTGVSQNPRHKITKRGQNVTFRCDPISEHNRLYWYRQTLGQGPEFLTYFQNEAQLEKSRLLSDRFSAERPKGSFSTLEIQRTEQGDSAMYLCASSSYDPDNYGYTFGSGTRLTVV.

V usage is TRBV6-1 and J usage is TRBJ1-5; a weak D match, TRBD1 (5 bases). This CDR3 comprises 14 residues. Trimming took 6 bases from V and 13 from J, leaving 22 bases between them. Germline V lookup: CDR1 MNHNS, CDR2 SASEGT. Here the CDR3 reads CASSKEWTARGQHF. CDR3 nucleotide sequence: TGTGCCAGCAGCAAAGAATGGACGGCCCGGGGGCAGCATTTT.

V and J are TRBV6-1 and TRBJ1-3; D gene unclear. This CDR3 has 15 amino acids. Per the germline V gene, CDR1 is MNHNS and CDR2 is SASEGT. The ends were cut back, 0 bases at V and 0 bases at J, with 6 bases in the middle. CDR3 residues: CASSEAGSSGNTIYF. CDR3 sequence (DNA): TGTGCCAGCAGTGAAGCCGGTTCCTCTGGAAACACCATATATTTT.